This record concerns one TCR beta chain sequence. CDR3 length: 18 residues. Looked up from germline, CDR1 is SGDLS and CDR2 is YYNGEE. With 4 bases clipped from V and 3 bases from J, the junction kept 14 bases outside the gene matches. This specimen comes from a study of beta chain features in type 1 diabetes. The investigators reverse transcribed all of the isolated RNA, so they sequenced expressed TCRB transcripts. Libraries were prepared by immunoSEQ multiplex PCR; TCRdb keeps only in-frame clonotypes and omits some of them. Among 200,000 to 250,000 clones listed, 68% were seen once. This receptor was taken from a man aged 30 to 45 in good health. The chain combines TRBV9 with TRBJ2-7; 12 nucleotides match TRBD2. Sequenced sample: naive CD4+ T cells from blood. Here the CDR3 reads CASSTIRASGRAGYEQYF. As DNA, the CDR3 is TGTGCCAGCAGCACAATACGGGCTAGCGGGAGGGCCGGCTACGAGCAGTACTTC.